This T cell receptor (beta chain) comes out of a study of immune cell composition in non-small cell lung cancer. Findings and limits, study-wide: Lung adenocarcinomas had lower top 10 clone scores and clonality than squamous tumours. In adenocarcinoma, maximal tumour-associated clone frequency tracked TIL tumour reactivity.

Notes on this clone: Its antigen remains unknown.

The assay was immunoSEQ multiplex PCR, and TCRdb's table has in-frame clones only and misses some. Among roughly 11,000 clones, 64% were seen once, and the ten largest hold 15% to 20%. Trimming pared 0 bases from V and 7 bases from J, leaving 12 bases between. Germline lookup yields CDR1 SGHDN and CDR2 FVKESK. The CDR3 has 14 amino acids. This TCR was recovered from a human donor with non-small cell lung cancer. The chain uses TRBV14 and TRBJ1-2, with D possibly TRBD1 on 5 matching bases. The specimen sequenced was lung tumor tissue. CDR3 sequence (DNA): TGTGCCAGCAGCCAAGACGGGGGATGGCGTGGCTACACCTTC. Protein sequence: CASSQDGGWRGYTF.